Listed here are 5 T cell receptor beta chains from one sample, sequenced in a study of response to subunit inactivated influenza vaccine listed by TCRdb under 2018. Library method: RT-PCR. TCRdb records Illumina HiSeq 2500 as the sequencer. In TCRdb, the public reads were trimmed at Q25 with fastp and aligned with MiXCR, with productive beta chains retained. Rows with a matching CDR3 protein are joined into one entry that keeps the most common DNA and genes. Counted in this sample were hundreds of thousands of distinct CDR3 sequences; over 11% of them appeared once. Clones ranked in the top ten supply approximately 7% of the sample. The starting material was PBMCs from blood, obtained about 14 days before vaccination. Receptors were obtained from a man between 45 and 60 years old who received an inactivated influenza vaccine. Donor details come from another sample of the same person, matched by shared clones.

This sequence joins TRBV3-1 and TRBJ2-7; the D call may be TRBD1 or TRBD2 (5 bases each). This CDR3 spans 12 amino acids. The germline V gene encodes CDR1 LGHDT and CDR2 YNNKEL (reference sequence). V lost 8 bases to trimming and J lost 0 bases, with 8 bases between them. The CDR3 region is CASEGPSYEQYF. CDR3 nucleotide sequence: TGTGCCAGCGAGGGACCCTCCTACGAGCAGTACTTC.

In this sample, this clonotype turned up a few times. The chain links TRBV29-1 to TRBJ2-3, with 10 bases lining up with TRBD2. J lost 8 bases, V lost 5 bases, and 7 bases had no gene match. The CDR3 is 13 residues long. CDR1 is SQVTM, CDR2 ANQGSEA, per germline. The CDR3 coding sequence is TGCAGCGTTCCGACTAGCGGGCGTGCTACGCAGTATTTT. It translates to CSVPTSGRATQYF.

This clonotype was found many times. This chain joins TRBV2 and TRBJ1-5, with D possibly matching TRBD1 (6 bases). The CDR3 is 13 residues long. Germline V lookup: CDR1 SNHLY, CDR2 FYNNEI. Trimming cost V 6 bases and J 6 bases, with 12 bases left between them. In DNA form, the CDR3 reads TGTGCCAGCAGACAACAGGGTGCTCAGCCCCAGCATTTT. It codes for CASRQQGAQPQHF.

The V and J genes are TRBV7-2 and TRBJ2-1, with D unresolved. This CDR3 is built from 15 residues. Between the trimmed V and J ends, which lost 1 base and 3 bases, there was a span of 10 bases. Per germline, CDR1 SGHTA and CDR2 FQGNSA. CDR3 sequence (DNA): TGTGCCAGCAGCTTAGGACGGTGGGTCTACAATGAGCAGTTCTTC. It is translated as CASSLGRWVYNEQFF.

This clonotype was seen repeatedly, ten times or more. The chain carries TRBV7-9 and TRBJ1-1; a weak D match, TRBD1 (6 bases). Trimming shortened V by 5 bases and J by 3 bases, and 16 bases separated the two germline ends. Germline values: CDR1 SEHNR, CDR2 FQNEAQ (reference sequence). CDR3 length: 15 amino acids. Here the CDR3 DNA reads TGTGCCAGCAGCCTGGGGGGGCGGGGATACACTGAAGCTTTCTTT. Translated: CASSLGGRGYTEAFF.